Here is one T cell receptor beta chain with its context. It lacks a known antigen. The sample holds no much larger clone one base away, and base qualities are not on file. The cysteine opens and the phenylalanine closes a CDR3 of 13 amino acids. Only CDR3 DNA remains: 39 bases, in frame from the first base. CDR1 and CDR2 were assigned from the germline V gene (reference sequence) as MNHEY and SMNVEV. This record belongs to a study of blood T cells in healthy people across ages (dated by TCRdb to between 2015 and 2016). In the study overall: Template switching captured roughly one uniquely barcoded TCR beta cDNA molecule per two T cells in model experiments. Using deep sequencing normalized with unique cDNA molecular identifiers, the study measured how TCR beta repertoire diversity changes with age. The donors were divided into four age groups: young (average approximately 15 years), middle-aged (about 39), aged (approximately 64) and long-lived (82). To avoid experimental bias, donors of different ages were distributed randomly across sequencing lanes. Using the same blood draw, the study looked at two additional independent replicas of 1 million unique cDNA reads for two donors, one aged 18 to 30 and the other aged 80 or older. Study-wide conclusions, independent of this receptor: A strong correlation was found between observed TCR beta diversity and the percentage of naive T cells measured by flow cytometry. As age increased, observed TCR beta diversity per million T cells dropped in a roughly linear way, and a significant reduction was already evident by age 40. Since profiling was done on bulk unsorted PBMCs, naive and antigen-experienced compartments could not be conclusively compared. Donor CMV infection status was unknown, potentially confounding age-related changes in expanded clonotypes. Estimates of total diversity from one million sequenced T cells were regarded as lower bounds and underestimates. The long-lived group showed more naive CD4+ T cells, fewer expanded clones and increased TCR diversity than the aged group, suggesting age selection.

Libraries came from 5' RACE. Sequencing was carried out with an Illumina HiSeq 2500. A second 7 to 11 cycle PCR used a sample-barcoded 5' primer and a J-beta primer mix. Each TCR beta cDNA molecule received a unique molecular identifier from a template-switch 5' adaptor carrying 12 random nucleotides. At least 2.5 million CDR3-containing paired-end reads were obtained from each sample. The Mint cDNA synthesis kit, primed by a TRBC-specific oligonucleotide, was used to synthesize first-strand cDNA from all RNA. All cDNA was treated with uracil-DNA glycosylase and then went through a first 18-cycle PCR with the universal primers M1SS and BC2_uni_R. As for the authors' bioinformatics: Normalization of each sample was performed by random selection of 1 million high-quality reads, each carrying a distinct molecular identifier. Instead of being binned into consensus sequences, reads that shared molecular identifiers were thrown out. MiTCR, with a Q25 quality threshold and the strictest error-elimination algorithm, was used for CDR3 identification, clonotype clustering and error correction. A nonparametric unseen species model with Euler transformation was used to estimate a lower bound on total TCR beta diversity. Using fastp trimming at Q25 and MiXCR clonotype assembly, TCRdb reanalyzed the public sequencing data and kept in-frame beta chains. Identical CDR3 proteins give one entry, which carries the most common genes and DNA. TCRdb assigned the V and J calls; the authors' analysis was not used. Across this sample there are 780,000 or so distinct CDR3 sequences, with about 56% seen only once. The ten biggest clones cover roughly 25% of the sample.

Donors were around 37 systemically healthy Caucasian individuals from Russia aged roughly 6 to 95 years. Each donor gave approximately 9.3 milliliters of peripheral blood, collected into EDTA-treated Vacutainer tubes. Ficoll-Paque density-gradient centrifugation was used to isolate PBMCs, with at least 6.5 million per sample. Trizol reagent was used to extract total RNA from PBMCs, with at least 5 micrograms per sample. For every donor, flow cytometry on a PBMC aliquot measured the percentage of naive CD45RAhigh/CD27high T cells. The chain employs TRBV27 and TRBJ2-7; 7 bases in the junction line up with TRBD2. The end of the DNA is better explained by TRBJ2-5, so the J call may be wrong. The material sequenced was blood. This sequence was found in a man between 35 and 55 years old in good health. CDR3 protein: CASSFRGDGTQYF. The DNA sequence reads TGTGCCAGCAGTTTCCGGGGGGATGGGACCCAGTACTTC.